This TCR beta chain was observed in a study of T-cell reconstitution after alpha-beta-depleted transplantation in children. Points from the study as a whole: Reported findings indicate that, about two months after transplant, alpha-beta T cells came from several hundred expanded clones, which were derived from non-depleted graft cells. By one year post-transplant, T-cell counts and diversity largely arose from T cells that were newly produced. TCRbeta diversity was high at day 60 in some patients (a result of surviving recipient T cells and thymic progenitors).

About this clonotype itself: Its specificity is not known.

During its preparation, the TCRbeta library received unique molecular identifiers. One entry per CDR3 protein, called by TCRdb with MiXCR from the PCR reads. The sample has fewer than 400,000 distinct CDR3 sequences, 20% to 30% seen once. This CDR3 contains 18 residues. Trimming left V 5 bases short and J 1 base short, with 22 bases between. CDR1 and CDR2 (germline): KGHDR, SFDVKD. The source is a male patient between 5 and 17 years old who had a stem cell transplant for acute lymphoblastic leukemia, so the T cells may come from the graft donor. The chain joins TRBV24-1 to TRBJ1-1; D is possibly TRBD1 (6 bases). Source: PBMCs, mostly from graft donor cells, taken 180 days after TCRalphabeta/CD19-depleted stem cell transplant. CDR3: CATSASFRGSWGNTEAFF. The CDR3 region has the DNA TGTGCCACCAGTGCTTCCTTTAGGGGGAGCTGGGGGAACACTGAAGCTTTCTTT.